This T cell receptor beta chain originates from a study of T-cell reconstitution after alpha-beta-depleted transplantation in children (dated by TCRdb to about 2016). With respect to the entire study: The study quantitatively tracked T-cell immune reconstitution after TCRalphabeta/CD19-depleted allogeneic hematopoietic cell transplantation in children using TCR repertoire profiling.

Broad study findings and their caveats: Over the following months the frequencies of hyperexpanded clones went down, and after one year T-cell counts and TCRbeta diversity were mostly credited to newly produced T cells. The apparently early alphabetaT-cell count recovery about two months after transplant was reportedly dependent on only several hundred rapidly expanded clones derived from non-depleted graft cells. In some patients, high TCRbeta diversity at day 60 was attributed to recipient T cells and intrathymic progenitors that had survived conditioning.

What this sample's treatment or condition label stands for: allogeneic hematopoietic cell transplantation with graft depleted of TCRalphabeta T cells and CD19 B cells. Transplant recipients were children who received TCRalphabeta/CD19-depleted allogeneic hematopoietic cell grafts. After removal of 6 bases from V and 3 bases from J, the junction retains 7 bases not matched to a gene. CDR1 and CDR2 (DFQATT, SNEGSKA) derive from the germline V gene (reference sequence). There are 13 amino acids in the CDR3, from cysteine to phenylalanine inclusive. Only CDR3 DNA remains: 39 bases, in frame from the first base. The table lists this clonotype with a few counts. There is no known antigen for this receptor. Base quality data are lacking; no much larger clone is found one base away. The method behind the library was PCR. TCRdb names Illumina HiSeq 2500 as the instrument used. TCR libraries were prepared with molecular barcoding, using unique molecular identifiers to normalize TCRbeta repertoire quantification. TCRdb trimmed public reads at Q25 via fastp, called clones via MiXCR and kept in-frame beta chains. CDR3 protein duplicates are merged, each entry listing the most common genes and DNA. The sample data list approximately 1,000,000 distinct CDR3 sequences, and about 31% of these were observed just once. The ten largest clonotypes hold 25% to 35% of the sample.

The sample was PBMCs, mostly from graft donor cells, taken 360 days after TCRalphabeta/CD19-depleted stem cell transplant. The TCR originated in a boy younger than two who had a stem cell transplant for SCID, so the T cells may come from the graft donor. This chain is built from TRBV20-1 and TRBJ2-5, with 7 junctional bases fitting TRBD1. The DNA is TGCAGTGCAGTGGGGACAGCTAAAGAGACCCAGTACTTC. Protein translation: CSAVGTAKETQYF.